The clone carrying this T cell receptor (beta chain) was seen more than once but under ten times. The data belong to a study of patients and donors after allogeneic stem cell transplantation. The CDR3 has 16 residues. The V gene's germline CDR1 is LGHDT and CDR2 YNNKEL (reference sequence). The V end was cut by 1 base, the J end by 0 bases, with 10 bases between. TCRdb itself ran the RT-PCR reads through MiXCR, one entry per CDR3 protein. The data show hundreds of thousands of distinct CDR3 sequences, with roughly 17% seen just once and 7.2% held by the top ten. The sample was blood, either unsorted or a sorted T cell fraction (not recorded which). The rearrangement uses TRBV3-1 and TRBJ1-5; tentatively, D is TRBD1 (6 bases). The sequence was collected from a human donor who was either an allogeneic HSCT recipient or a stem cell or donor lymphocyte infusion donor (not recorded which). It is not recorded whose cells these are; they may come from a transplant donor. CDR3 sequence (DNA): TGTGCCAGCAGCCAAGGGACAGCTTATAGCAATCAGCCCCAGCATTTT. It encodes CASSQGTAYSNQPQHF.